Detailed here is one T cell receptor beta chain. Per the germline V gene, CDR1 is SEHNR and CDR2 is FQNEAQ (reference sequence). This CDR3 comprises 14 residues. The V end lost 1 base, the J end lost 1 base, and 7 bases lay between the germline ends. These data are taken from a study of T cell changes during pregnancy in multiple sclerosis. The assay was immunoSEQ multiplex PCR, and TCRdb's table has in-frame clones only and misses some. The sample carries about 98,000 clones, 90% to 95% recorded once. The specimen comprised peripheral blood, sampled after pregnancy. This receptor was obtained from a female donor in good health, enrolled as a control in a pregnancy study. The V and J genes are TRBV7-9 and TRBJ1-2; perhaps TRBD1 as D (5 bases). The chain's CDR3 is CASSLGQGNYGYTF. The CDR3 region has the DNA TGTGCCAGCAGCTTAGGGCAGGGTAACTATGGCTACACCTTC.